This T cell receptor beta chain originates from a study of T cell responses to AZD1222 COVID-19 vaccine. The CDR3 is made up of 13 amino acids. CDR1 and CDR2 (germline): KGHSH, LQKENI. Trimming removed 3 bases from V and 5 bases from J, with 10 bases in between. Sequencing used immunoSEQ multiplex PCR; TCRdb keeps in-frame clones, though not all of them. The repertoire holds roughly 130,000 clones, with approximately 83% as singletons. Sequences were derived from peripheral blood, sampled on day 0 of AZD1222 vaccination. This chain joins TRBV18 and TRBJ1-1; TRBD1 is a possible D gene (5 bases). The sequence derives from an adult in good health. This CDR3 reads CASSPDQGTEAFF. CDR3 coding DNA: TGTGCCAGCTCACCTGACCAGGGAACTGAAGCTTTCTTT.